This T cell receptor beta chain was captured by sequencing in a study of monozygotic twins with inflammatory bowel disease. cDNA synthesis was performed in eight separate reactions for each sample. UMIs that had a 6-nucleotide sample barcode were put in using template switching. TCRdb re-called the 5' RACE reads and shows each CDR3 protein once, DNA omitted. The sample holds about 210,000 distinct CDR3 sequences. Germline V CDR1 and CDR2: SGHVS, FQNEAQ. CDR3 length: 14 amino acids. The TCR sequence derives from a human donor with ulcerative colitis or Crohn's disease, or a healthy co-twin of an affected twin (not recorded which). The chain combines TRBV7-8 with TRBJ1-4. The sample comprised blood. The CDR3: CASSLGDRGEKLFF.